Each of the 3 T cell receptor beta chains below was sequenced from the same sample in a study of PD-1 blockade in classical Hodgkin lymphoma. Method: immunoSEQ multiplex PCR; TCRdb's copy keeps in-frame clones and lacks some. The sample contains 20,000 to 25,000 clones, approximately 91% of which appear only once. Time point defined: newly diagnosed, previously untreated cHL patient sample. Out of thawed PBMCs, magnetic negative selection purified CD4+ T cells. The specimen sequenced was CD4+ T cells from blood. These receptors were collected from a human donor with classical Hodgkin lymphoma.

The genes are TRBV5-1 and TRBJ2-7; D remains ambiguous. This CDR3 is built from 9 residues. Trimming cost V 7 bases and J 7 bases, with 6 bases left between them. The germline CDR1 and CDR2 sequences are SGHRS and YFSETQ. CDR3 residues: CASDEEQYF. In nucleotides, the CDR3 is TGCGCCAGCGACGAGGAGCAGTACTTC.

CDR3 DNA sequence: TGTGCCAGCAGTTTAGAGGGATCTGGCTACACCTTC. This codes for CASSLEGSGYTF. The chain joins TRBV28 to TRBJ1-2; D ambiguous. The germline V and J ends were trimmed by 2 bases and 7 bases, with 8 bases remaining between them. The CDR3 contains 12 residues. Germline values: CDR1 MDHEN, CDR2 SYDVKM.

This chain uses TRBV5-1 with TRBJ2-3; D gene unclear. Germline V CDR1 and CDR2: SGHRS, YFSETQ. V was pared by 0 bases and J by 2 bases, with 7 bases between. The CDR3 consists of 14 residues. The CDR3 sequence is CASSLGQTTDTQYF. The CDR3 bases are TGCGCCAGCAGCTTGGGGCAGACCACAGATACGCAGTATTTT. The full variable domain, with the rest looked up from reference TRBV5-1 and TRBJ2-3, is KAGVTQTPRYLIKTRGQQVTLSCSPISGHRSVSWYQQTPGQGLQFLFEYFSETQRNKGNFPGRFSGRQFSNSRSEMNVSTLELGDSALYLCASSLGQTTDTQYFGPGTRLTVL.